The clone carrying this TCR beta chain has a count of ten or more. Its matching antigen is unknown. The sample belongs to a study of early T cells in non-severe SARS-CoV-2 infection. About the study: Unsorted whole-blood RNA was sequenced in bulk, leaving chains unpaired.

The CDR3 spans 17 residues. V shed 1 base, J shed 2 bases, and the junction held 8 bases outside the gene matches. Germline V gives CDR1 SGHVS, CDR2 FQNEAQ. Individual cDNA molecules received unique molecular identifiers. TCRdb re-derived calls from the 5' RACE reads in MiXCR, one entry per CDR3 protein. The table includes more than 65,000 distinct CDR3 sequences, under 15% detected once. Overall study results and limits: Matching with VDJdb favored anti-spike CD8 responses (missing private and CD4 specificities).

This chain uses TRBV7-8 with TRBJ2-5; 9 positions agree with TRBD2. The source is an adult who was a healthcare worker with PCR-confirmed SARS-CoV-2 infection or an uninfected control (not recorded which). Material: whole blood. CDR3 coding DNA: TGTGCCAGCAGCTTAGTTCGGCGGGGGGGCCCGCAAGAGACCCAGTACTTC. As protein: CASSLVRRGGPQETQYF.